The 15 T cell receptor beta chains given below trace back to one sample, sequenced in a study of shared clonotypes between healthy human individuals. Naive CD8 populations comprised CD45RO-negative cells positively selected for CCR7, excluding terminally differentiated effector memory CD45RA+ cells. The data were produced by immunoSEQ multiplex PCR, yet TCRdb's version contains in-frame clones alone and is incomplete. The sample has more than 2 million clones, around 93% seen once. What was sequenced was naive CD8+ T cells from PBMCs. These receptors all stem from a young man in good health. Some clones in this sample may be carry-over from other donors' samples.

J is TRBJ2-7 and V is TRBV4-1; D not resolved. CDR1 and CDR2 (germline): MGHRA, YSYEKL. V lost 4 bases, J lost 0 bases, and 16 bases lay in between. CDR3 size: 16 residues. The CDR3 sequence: CASSLSNSHSSYEQYF. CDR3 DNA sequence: TGCGCCAGCAGCCTGAGTAACAGTCATAGCTCCTACGAGCAGTACTTC.

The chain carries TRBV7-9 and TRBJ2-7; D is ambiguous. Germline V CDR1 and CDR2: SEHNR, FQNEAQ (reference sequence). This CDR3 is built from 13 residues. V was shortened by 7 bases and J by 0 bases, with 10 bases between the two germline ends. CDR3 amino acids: CASTRLGSYEQYF. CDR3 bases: TGTGCCAGCACCCGATTGGGCTCCTACGAGCAGTACTTC.

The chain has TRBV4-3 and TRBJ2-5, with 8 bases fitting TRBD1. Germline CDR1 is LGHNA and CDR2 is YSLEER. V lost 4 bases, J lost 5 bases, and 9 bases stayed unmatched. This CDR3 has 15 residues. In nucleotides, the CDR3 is TGCGCCAGCAGCCGCCTCACAGGGGGTGGGGAGACCCAGTACTTC. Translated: CASSRLTGGGETQYF.

The CDR3: CASSPQGTGPGKAQHF. DNA of the CDR3: TGTGCCAGCAGTCCACAGGGAACCGGGCCCGGAAAGGCCCAGCATTTT. V usage is TRBV27 and J usage is TRBJ1-5, with D perhaps matching TRBD1 (6 bases). Germline V gene lookup returns CDR1 MNHEY and CDR2 SMNVEV (reference sequence). The CDR3 runs to 16 residues. The germline V and J ends were trimmed by 5 bases and 11 bases, with 25 bases remaining between them.

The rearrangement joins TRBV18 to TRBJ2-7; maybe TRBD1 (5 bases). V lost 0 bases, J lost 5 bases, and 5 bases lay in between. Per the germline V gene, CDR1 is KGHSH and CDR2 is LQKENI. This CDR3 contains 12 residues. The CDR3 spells CASSPPGHEQYF. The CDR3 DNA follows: TGTGCCAGCTCACCACCGGGGCACGAGCAGTACTTC. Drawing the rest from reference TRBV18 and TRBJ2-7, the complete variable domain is NAGVMQNPRHLVRRRGQEARLRCSPMKGHSHVYWYRQLPEEGLKFMVYLQKENIIDESGMPKERFSAEFPKEGPSILRIQQVVRGDSAAYFCASSPPGHEQYFGPGTRLTVT.

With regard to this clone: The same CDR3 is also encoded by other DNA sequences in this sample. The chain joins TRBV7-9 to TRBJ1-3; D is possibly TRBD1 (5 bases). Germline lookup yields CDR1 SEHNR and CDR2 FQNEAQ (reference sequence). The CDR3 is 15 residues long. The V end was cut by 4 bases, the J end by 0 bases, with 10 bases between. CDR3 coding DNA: TGTGCCAGCAGCTCCCCAGGGATCTCTGGAAACACCATATATTTT. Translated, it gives CASSSPGISGNTIYF.

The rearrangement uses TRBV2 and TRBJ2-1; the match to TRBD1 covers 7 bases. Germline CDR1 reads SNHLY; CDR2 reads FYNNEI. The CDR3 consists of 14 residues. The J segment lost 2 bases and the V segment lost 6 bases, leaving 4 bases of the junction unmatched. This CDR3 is CASRQRGPYNEQFF. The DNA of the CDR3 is TGTGCCAGCAGACAAAGGGGGCCCTACAATGAGCAGTTCTTC.

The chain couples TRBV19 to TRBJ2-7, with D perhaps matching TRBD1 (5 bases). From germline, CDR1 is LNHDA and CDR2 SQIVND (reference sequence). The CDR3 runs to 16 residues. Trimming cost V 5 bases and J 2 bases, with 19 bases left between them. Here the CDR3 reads CASSPPRTTPTYEQYF. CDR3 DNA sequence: TGTGCCAGTAGTCCCCCGCGGACAACCCCAACCTACGAGCAGTACTTC.

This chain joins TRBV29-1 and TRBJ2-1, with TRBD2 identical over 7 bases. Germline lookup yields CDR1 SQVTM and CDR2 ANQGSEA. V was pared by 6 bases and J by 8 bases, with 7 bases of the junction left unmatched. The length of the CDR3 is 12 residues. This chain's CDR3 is CSVEGGRHEQFF. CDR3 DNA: TGCAGCGTAGAGGGCGGGAGACATGAGCAGTTCTTC.

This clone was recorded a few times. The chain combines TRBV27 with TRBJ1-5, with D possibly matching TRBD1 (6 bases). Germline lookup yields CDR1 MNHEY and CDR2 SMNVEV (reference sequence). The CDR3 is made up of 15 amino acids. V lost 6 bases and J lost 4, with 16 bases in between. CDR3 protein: CASRLGGAGNQPQHF. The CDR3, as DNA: TGTGCCAGCAGATTGGGGGGGGCTGGGAATCAGCCCCAGCATTTT.

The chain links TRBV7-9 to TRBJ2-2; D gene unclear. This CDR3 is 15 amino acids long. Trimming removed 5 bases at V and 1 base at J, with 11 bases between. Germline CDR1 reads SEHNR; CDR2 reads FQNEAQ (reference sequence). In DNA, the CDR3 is TGTGCCAGCAGCCACCGCCTAGGGAACACCGGGGAGCTGTTTTTT. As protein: CASSHRLGNTGELFF.

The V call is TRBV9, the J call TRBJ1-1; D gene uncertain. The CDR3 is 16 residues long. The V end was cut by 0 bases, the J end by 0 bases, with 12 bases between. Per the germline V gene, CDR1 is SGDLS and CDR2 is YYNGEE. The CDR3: CASSVASTPLNTEAFF. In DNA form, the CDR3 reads TGTGCCAGCAGCGTAGCCTCTACCCCCCTGAACACTGAAGCTTTCTTT.

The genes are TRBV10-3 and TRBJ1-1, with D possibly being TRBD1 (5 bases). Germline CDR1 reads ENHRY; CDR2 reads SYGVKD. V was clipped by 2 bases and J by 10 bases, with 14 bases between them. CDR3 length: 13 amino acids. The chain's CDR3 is CAISEGGRVLAFF. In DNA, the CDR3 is TGTGCCATCAGTGAGGGGGGTAGGGTTCTAGCTTTCTTT.

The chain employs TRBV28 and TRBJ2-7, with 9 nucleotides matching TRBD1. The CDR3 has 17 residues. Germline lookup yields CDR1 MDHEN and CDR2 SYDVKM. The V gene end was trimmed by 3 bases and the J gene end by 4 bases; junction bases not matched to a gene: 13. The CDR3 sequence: CASSLYPYRGQNYEQYF. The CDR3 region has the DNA TGTGCCAGCAGTTTGTACCCCTACAGGGGGCAAAATTACGAGCAGTACTTC.

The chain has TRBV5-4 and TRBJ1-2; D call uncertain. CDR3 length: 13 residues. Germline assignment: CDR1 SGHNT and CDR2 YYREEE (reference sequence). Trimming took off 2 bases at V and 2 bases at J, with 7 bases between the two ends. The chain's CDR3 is CASSFGKNYGYTF. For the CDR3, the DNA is TGTGCCAGCAGCTTTGGAAAAAACTATGGCTACACCTTC.